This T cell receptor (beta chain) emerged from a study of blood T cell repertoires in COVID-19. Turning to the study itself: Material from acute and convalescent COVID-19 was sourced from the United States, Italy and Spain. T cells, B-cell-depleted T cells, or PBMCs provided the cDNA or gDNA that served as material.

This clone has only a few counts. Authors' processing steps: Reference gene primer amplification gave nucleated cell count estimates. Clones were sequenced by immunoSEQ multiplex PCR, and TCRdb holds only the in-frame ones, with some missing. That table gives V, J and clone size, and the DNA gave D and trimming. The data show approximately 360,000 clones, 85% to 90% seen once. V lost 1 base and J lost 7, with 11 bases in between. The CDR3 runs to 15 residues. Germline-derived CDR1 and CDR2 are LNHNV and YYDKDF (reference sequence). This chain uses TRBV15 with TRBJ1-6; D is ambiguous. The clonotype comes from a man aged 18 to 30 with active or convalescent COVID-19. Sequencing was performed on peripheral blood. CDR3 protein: CATSRASGQNSPLHF. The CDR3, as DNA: TGTGCCACCAGCAGAGCTTCAGGCCAGAATTCACCCCTCCACTTT.